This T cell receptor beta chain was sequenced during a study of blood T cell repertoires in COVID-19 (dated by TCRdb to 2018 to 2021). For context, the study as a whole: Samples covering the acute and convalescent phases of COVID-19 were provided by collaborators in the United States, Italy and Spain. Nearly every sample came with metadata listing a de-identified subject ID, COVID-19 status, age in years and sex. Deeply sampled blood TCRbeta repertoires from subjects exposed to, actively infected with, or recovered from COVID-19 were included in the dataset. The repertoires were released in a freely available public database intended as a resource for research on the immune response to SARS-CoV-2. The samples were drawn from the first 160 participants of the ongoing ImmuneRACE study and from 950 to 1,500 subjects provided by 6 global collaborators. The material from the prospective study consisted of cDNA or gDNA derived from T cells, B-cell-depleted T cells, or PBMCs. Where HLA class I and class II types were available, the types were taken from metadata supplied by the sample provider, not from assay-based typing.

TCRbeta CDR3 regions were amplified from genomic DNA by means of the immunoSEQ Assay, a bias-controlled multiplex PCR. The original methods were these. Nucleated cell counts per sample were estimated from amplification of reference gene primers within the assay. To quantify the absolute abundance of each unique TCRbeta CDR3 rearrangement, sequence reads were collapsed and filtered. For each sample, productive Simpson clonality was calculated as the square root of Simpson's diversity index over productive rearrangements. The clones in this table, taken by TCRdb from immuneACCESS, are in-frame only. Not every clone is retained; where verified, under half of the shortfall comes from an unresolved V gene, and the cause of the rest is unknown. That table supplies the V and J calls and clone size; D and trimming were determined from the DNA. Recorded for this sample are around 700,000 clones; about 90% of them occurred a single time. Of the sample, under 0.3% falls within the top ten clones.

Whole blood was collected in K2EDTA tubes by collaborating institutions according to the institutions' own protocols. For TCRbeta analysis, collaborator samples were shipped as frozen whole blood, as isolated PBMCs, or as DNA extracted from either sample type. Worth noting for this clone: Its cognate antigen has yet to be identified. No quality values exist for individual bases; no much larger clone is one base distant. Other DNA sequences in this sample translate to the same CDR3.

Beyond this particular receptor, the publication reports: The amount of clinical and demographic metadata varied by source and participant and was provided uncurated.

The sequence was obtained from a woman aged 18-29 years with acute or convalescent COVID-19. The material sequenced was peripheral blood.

The DNA reads TGTGCCAGCAGTTCCCGGGACAAGAACACTGAAGCTTTCTTT. Its translation reads: CASSSRDKNTEAFF. The V and J genes are TRBV27 and TRBJ1-1; possibly the D gene is TRBD1, per 6 matching bases. V was cut back by 4 bases and J by 1 base, leaving a gap of 10 bases between them. The CDR3 contains 14 residues, cysteine and phenylalanine counted. The sequence is cut down to CDR3 DNA, 42 bases in frame from base 1. CDR1 is given as MNHEY and CDR2 as SMNVEV, both from the germline V gene (reference sequence).